The T cell receptor (beta chain) described here comes from a study of blood T cell repertoires in COVID-19. In the study overall: Samples taken during acute and convalescent COVID-19 were collected in the United States, Italy and Spain. T cells, B-cell-depleted T cells, or PBMCs supplied cDNA or gDNA.

Original handling: Amplifying reference gene primers gave estimates of nucleated cell counts. Only in-frame clones appear in the TCRdb table, and some are missing; sequencing was by immunoSEQ multiplex PCR. V and J calls and clone size are as listed in that table; D and trimming were resolved from the DNA. The sample records nearly 80,000 clones, about four fifths being singletons. This clone showed up just once. The germline gives CDR1 MNHNY, CDR2 SVGAGI (reference sequence). V was cut by 8 bases and J by 1 base, with 11 bases left in between. The CDR3 has 13 amino acids. The chain joins TRBV6-6 to TRBJ1-1; no clear D gene. The receptor comes from a woman in her 70s with acute or convalescent COVID-19. Sequences were obtained from peripheral blood. The chain's CDR3 is CASVADPNTEAFF. The DNA for the CDR3 is TGTGCCAGCGTAGCAGATCCGAACACTGAAGCTTTCTTT.